What follows are 5 T cell receptor beta chains derived from one specimen sequenced in a study of vaccination effects on CD4 cells after COVID-19. Before sequencing, viral peptide pools were used by the ViraFEST assay to expand antigen-specific CD4+ T cells. The authors isolated CD4+ T cells after around 11 days of culture. No antigens are known for them. Assay used: immunoSEQ multiplex PCR; TCRdb lists only in-frame clones, some missing. The repertoire holds around 19,000 clones, with around two thirds as singletons. This sample comprised CD4+ T cells from PBMCs cultured with HCoV-229E spike peptides, obtained before COVID-19 vaccination. The receptor set was obtained from a human donor who received a COVID-19 vaccine.

The chain links TRBV20-1 to TRBJ2-4; 8 bases map to TRBD1. This CDR3 is 11 amino acids long. Looked up from germline, CDR1 is DFQATT and CDR2 is SNEGSKA (reference sequence). The junction had 9 bases not matched to a gene; V was cut back by 7 bases and J by 13 bases. CDR3: CSVTGELGQYF. The CDR3 region has the DNA TGCAGTGTGACAGGGGAATTGGGGCAGTACTTC.

V usage is TRBV6-5 and J usage is TRBJ2-1; TRBD2 aligns across 9 bases. Germline V CDR1 and CDR2: MNHEY, SVGAGI. V dropped 5 bases and J dropped 7; count of bases not matched to a gene: 9. The CDR3 sequence is 15 residues long. DNA of the CDR3: TGTGCCAGCAGTCGACAGGGACTAGCCATGAATGAGCAGTTCTTC. This codes for CASSRQGLAMNEQFF.

The chain is built from TRBV28 and TRBJ2-3; TRBD2 might be the D (7 bases). Germline CDR1 reads MDHEN; CDR2 reads SYDVKM. The V end lost 10 bases, the J end lost 1 base, and 18 bases lay between the germline ends. CDR3 length: 15 amino acids. CDR3 sequence (DNA): TGTGCCATTTCTCGGGGGGCGGGAGGCACAGATACGCAGTATTTT. As protein: CAISRGAGGTDTQYF.

This chain connects TRBV5-4 to TRBJ1-2, with D possibly matching TRBD1 (6 bases). The CDR3 is made up of 15 amino acids. Germline V gene data show CDR1 as SGHNT and CDR2 as YYREEE (reference sequence). The V end was cut by 0 bases, the J end by 8 bases, with 17 bases between. The CDR3 nucleotides are TGTGCCAGCAGCTTGGTTGATTTACAGGGCACCGGCTACACCTTC. Translation gives CASSLVDLQGTGYTF.

This clone came up a few times. The genes are TRBV19 and TRBJ2-7, with unresolved D. Germline V gene data show CDR1 as LNHDA and CDR2 as SQIVND (reference sequence). V was pared by 6 bases and J by 0 bases, with 15 bases between. The CDR3 length is 15 residues. The CDR3 reads CASSLMVGSSYEQYF. The CDR3 DNA reads as TGTGCCAGTAGCCTCATGGTTGGTAGCTCCTACGAGCAGTACTTC.